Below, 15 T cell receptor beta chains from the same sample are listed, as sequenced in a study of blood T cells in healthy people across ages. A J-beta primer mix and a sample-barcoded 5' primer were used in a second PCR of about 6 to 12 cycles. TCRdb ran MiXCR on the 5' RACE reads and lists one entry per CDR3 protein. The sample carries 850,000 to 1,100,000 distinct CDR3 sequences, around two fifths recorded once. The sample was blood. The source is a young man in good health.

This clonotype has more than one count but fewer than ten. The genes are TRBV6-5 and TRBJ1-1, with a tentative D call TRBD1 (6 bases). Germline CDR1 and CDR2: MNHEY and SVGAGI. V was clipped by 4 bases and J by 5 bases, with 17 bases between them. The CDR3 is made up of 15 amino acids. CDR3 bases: TGTGCCAGCAGTTTAAGGAACAGGGTTGGGACTGAAGCTTTCTTT. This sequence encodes CASSLRNRVGTEAFF.

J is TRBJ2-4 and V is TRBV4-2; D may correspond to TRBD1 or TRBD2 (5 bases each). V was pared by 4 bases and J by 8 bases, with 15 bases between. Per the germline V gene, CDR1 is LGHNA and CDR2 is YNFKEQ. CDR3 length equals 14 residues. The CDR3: CASSPRAGADIQYF. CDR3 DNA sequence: TGTGCCAGCAGCCCAAGGGCCGGGGCGGACATTCAGTACTTC.

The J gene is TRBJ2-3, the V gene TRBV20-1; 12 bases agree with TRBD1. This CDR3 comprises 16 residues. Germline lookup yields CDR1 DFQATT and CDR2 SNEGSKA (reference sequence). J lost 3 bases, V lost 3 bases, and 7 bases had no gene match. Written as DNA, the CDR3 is TGCAGTGCTAGTGGGGACAGGGGGCAAAGAACAGATACGCAGTATTTT. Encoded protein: CSASGDRGQRTDTQYF.

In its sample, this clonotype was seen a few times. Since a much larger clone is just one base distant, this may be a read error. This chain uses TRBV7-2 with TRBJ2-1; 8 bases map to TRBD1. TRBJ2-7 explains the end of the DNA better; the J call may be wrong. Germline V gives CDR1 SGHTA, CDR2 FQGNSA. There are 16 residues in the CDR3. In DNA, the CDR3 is TGTGCCAGCAGCTCACAGGGGGTAGTCTCCTACAATGAGCAGTACTTC. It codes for CASSSQGVVSYNEQYF.

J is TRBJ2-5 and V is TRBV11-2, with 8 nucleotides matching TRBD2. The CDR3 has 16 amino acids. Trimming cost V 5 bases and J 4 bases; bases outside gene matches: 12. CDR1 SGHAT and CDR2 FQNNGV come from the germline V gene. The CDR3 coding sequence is TGTGCCAGCAGCACCCTGAGGCTAGCGGGTCCAGAGACCCAGTACTTC. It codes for CASSTLRLAGPETQYF.

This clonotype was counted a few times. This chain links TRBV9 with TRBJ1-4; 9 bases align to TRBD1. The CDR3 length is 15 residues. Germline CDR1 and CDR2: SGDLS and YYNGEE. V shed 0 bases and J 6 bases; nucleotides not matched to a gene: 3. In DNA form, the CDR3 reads TGTGCCAGCAGCGTAGACGGGGACAGGGATGAAAAACTGTTTTTT. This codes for CASSVDGDRDEKLFF.

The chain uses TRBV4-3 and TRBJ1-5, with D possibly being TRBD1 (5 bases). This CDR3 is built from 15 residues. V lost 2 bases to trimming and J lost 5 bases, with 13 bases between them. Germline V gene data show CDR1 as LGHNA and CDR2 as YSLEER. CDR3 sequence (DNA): TGCGCCAGCAGCCAAATCCTCAGGGAGGATCAGCCCCAGCATTTT. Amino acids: CASSQILREDQPQHF.

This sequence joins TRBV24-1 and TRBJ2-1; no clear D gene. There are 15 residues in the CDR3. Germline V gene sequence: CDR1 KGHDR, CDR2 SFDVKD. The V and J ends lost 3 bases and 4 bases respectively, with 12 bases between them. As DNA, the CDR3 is TGTGCCACCAGTGATCGTTCGGAAGGGTACAATGAGCAGTTCTTC. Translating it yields CATSDRSEGYNEQFF.

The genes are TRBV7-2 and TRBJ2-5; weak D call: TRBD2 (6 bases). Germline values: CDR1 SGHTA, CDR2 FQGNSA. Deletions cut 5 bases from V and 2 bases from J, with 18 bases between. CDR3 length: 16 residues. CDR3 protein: CASSRDLAPSQETQYF. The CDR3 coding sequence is TGTGCCAGCAGCCGCGATCTAGCGCCAAGTCAAGAGACCCAGTACTTC. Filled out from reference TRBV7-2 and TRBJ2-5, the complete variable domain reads GAGVSQSPSNKVTEKGKDVELRCDPISGHTALYWYRQSLGQGLEFLIYFQGNSAPDKSGLPSDRFSAERTGGSVSTLTIQRTQQEDSAVYLCASSRDLAPSQETQYFGPGTRLLVL.

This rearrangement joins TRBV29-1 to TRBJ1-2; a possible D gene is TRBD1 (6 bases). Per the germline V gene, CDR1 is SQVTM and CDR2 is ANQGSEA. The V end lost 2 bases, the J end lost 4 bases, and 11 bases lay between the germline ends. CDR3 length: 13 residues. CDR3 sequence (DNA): TGCAGCGTTGAATCAGGGACATCCTATGGCTACACCTTC. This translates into CSVESGTSYGYTF.

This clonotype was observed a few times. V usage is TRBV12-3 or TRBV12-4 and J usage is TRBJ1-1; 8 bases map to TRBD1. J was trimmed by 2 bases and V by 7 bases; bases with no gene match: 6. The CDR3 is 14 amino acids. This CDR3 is CASTPTGGNTEAFF. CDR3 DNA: TGTGCCAGCACCCCAACAGGGGGTAACACTGAAGCTTTCTTT.

The CDR3, as DNA: TGTGCCAGCAGCTTGAAAAGGAACAGACGATCCTACGAGCAGTACTTC. Translated, it gives CASSLKRNRRSYEQYF. The rearrangement links TRBV5-8 to TRBJ2-7; the D is unclear. The CDR3 covers 16 residues. Germline V gives CDR1 SGHTS, CDR2 YDEGEE. Trimming stripped 1 base from V and 1 base from J, with 15 bases between. The full variable domain, with the rest looked up from reference TRBV5-8 and TRBJ2-7, is EAGVTQSPTHLIKTRGQQATLRCSPISGHTSVYWYQQALGLGLQFLLWYDEGEERNRGNFPPRFSGRQFPNYSSELNVNALELEDSALYLCASSLKRNRRSYEQYFGPGTRLTVT.

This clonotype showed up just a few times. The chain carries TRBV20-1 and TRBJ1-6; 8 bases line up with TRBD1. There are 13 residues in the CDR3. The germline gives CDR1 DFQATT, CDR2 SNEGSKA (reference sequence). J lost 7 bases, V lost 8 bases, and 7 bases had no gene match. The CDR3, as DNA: TGCAGTCCCGCCGGACAGGGAAATTCACCCCTCCACTTT. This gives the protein CSPAGQGNSPLHF.

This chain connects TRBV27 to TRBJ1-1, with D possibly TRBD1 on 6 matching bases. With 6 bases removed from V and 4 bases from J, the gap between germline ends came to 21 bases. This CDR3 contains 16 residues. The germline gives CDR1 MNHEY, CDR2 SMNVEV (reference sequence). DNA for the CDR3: TGTGCCAGCAGACCTGACCACAGGGCCCTGGGCACTGAAGCTTTCTTT. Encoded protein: CASRPDHRALGTEAFF.

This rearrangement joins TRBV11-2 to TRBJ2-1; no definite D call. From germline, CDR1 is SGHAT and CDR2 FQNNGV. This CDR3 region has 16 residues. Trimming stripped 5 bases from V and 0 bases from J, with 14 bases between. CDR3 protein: CASSHGLNTSYNEQFF. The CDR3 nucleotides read TGTGCCAGCAGCCACGGTCTCAATACCTCCTACAATGAGCAGTTCTTC.